This T cell receptor (beta chain) emerged from a study of cytomegalovirus exposure and HLA in healthy donors (dated by TCRdb to about 2017). Study-level background: According to an earlier analysis of a few hundred of the donors, roughly 180 million T cells yielded roughly 100 million unique TCR beta sequences and about 280 Gb of sequence data. Rather than drawing on any new phenotypic data, the later analysis identified candidate immune exposures from TCR beta sequences and the way those sequences occurred across donors. A later analysis re-examined previously published TCR beta repertoires from just over 650 donors and added high-resolution HLA genotyping to investigate patterns of TCR occurrence. Donor age, sex, ethnicity and CMV serostatus were collected together with the repertoire data. To predict cytomegalovirus infection status, the study brought together high-throughput TCR immunosequencing, statistical association of individual TCRs with disease status, and machine learning. A later genetic analysis used genome-wide SNP genotypes for about 55% of the 666 donors, treating that subset as a discovery cohort. HLA typing included class I and class II loci at four-digit resolution. The number of donors typed differed by locus, with 629-630 for A, B, C, DRB1 and DQB1, roughly 550 for DQA1, nearly 610 for DPA1, and under 490 for DPB1. Among several hundred genotyped donors of the cohort, an average of about 240,000 unique TCR beta nucleotide sequences was sequenced per donor, of which roughly 18% were non-productive. All discovery cohort repertoires had been generated on a single sequencing platform. An earlier analysis of some 500 of the donors applied high-throughput TCR beta sequencing to assess whether each TCR beta V gene segment acted as functional or pseudogenic. The study was designed to test whether signatures of past pathogen exposure could be identified by cataloging public T cell receptors. Using immunosequencing, the study profiled T cell repertoires from 666 subjects and related those repertoires to cytomegalovirus serostatus. Besides the first cohort of more than 650 subjects, a separate validation cohort made up of 120 different subjects was used. Of the roughly 410 genotyped donors, approximately 81% were placed in the genetic ancestry cluster associated with self-reported Caucasian donors. Approximately 300 gigabases of sequencing data and 80 million or so unique TCR sequences were included in an early release covering over 600 HLA-typed donors. Because of strong linkage in the cohort, roughly five DR-DQ haplotypes were treated as single units for association and clustering. Findings and caveats that apply to the study as a whole: Because the 87-base-pair reads could not distinguish some IMGT-functional V segments, including TRBV6-2 and TRBV6-3, those segments were excluded. A further reported finding was that TCR beta sequences accurately predicted the HLA-A and HLA-B alleles for most subjects in the first cohort. At a false discovery rate of 0.05, a later analysis linked 15,000 to 20,000 TCR beta sequences to specific HLA alleles. According to a later analysis, TCR association rates differed among HLA loci, with DRB1 alleles showing the most associated TCRs and HLA-C alleles showing the fewest. Across donors, most TCR sequences were observed very rarely, whereas some public TCRs were present in many individuals. When HLA alleles, especially DR and DQ, strongly co-occurred, TCR associations were difficult to assign to individual alleles. CMV serostatus was the only immune exposure information available for the cohort. Broadly in line with IMGT annotations, most TCR beta V segments showed up in productive rearrangements about 87% or about 30% of the time in an earlier analysis of roughly 590 of the donors. Correlated functional status among segregating V segments might be attributable to linkage disequilibrium, but an unknown experimental factor could not be ruled out. A few of the identified cytomegalovirus-associated TCR beta chains were confirmed in vitro to be specific for cytomegalovirus antigens. Sequencing depth was assumed to be roughly uniform across donors in the presence/absence analyses, though that assumption may not hold. A group of highly shared sequence variants was considered likely to be a technical artifact of the sequencing pipeline. The classifier was reported to diagnose cytomegalovirus status with high specificity and sensitivity in both the original and validation cohorts. According to a later analysis, parvovirus B19, influenza, CMV and Epstein-Barr virus appeared linked to several top co-occurrence clusters. Because some donors lacked HLA typing at each locus, the association tests relied only on the typed subset. A later genetic analysis associated a missense DCLRE1C variant with V-gene and J-gene trimming of TCR beta chains, and an independent cohort replicated the association. The authors suggested that the approach could potentially be generalized to other disease states and immunological phenotypes. Because counts were too low, around 17 rarely observed V segments, including chromosome 9 orphons, were left out of the earlier analysis of some 640 of the donors. According to a later analysis, most CMV-associated TCR beta chains appeared to be HLA-restricted, and the HLA associations seemed to be driven largely by CMV exposure. In a later analysis, HLA-associated TCR beta chains were found to be more clonally expanded and to have lower generation probabilities than equally common non-associated chains. The study gave a list of over 150 TCR beta chains associated with cytomegalovirus. This cohort had only TCR beta chains sequenced, and the lack of alpha or paired-chain data limited which features could be detected. A later genetic analysis reported fewer N-insertions in productive TCRs among donors in an Asian-associated ancestry cluster than the roughly 620-donor mean.

The CDR3 runs 13 amino acids, cysteine and phenylalanine included. The only DNA kept is the CDR3, 39 bases in frame from the first base. The cohort was made up of approximately 670 healthy bone marrow donors. At the time of sampling, every cohort member was nominally healthy, though immune exposures that went unrecorded were likely present. The donor was CMV seronegative and was included in the group of over 300 seronegative cohort members. Each donor provided a peripheral blood sample, and peripheral blood mononuclear cells were used for TCR beta sequencing. The Qiagen DNeasy Blood Extraction Kit was used to extract genomic DNA from the blood cell samples. The library was built by means of the immunoSEQ multiplex PCR assay. The multiplex PCR relied on a mix of 60 forward primers for TCR Vbeta segments and 13 reverse primers for TCR Jbeta segments. Amplification of the CDR3 region of rearranged TCR beta genes was performed with a multiplex PCR assay on genomic DNA. The amplified TCR beta libraries were sequenced on the Illumina HiSeq System as 87-base-pair reads. The paper's processing steps were these. Across the 666 repertoires, a later analysis counted tens of millions of unique TCR beta chains, around 11 million of which were shared by at least two donors. To remove PCR and sequencing errors, raw reads were error-corrected and collapsed into unique sequences using a nearest-neighbor algorithm that merged closely related sequences. Alignment of CDR3 sequences to IMGT reference sequences was used to assign V, D and J gene segments. For a sequence to be retained, a match of at least six nucleotides was required to both a V gene segment and a J gene segment. Rearrangements were classified as productive when the CDR3 lacked stop codons and remained in frame with V and J, and all other rearrangements were classified as non-productive. CDR3 was defined according to IMGT convention as the region running from the second conserved V-encoded cysteine to the conserved J-encoded phenylalanine. The earlier analysis of 500 to 600 of the donors excluded sequences that lacked an unambiguous match to a single V gene segment. An earlier analysis of about 590 of the donors classified V segments as functional when productive rearrangements were above 56.7% and as segregating when the standard deviation between donors was above 5%. A statistical classification framework was built for diagnosing cytomegalovirus status from the catalog of TCR beta chain sequences. A later analysis assigned V and J genes by comparing TCR nucleotide sequences with IMGT/GENE-DB human TR gene sequences. Using the TCRdist pipeline, a later analysis assigned CDR3 sequences along with most-parsimonious VDJ recombination scenarios. In a later analysis, each TCR beta chain was defined by its CDR3 amino acid sequence together with its V-gene family, and reads lacking a unique V-gene family were excluded. A later analysis removed roughly 590 highly shared, low-generation-probability nucleotide sequences to deal with suspected cross-contamination and a sequencing artifact. For each public chain, a later analysis derived a clonal expansion index from normalized ranks of inferred template counts within each repertoire. In a later analysis, generation probabilities were computed with a VDJ recombination model fitted to out-of-frame rearrangements, and the resulting probabilities were checked against IGoR. A later analysis scored TCR-TCR, TCR-HLA and TCR-CMV co-occurrence with hypergeometric tests, applying a repertoire-size bias correction to TCR pairs. In a later analysis, false discovery rates were estimated by permuting HLA or CMV assignments 20 times. In a later analysis, co-occurring TCRs were grouped with DBSCAN, and TCRdist sequence similarity was added when clustering was performed within HLA-allele-positive subsets. For co-occurrence clustering, repertoires with fewer than 30,000 or more than 120,000 public chains were excluded, along with a handful of repertoires with anomalous nucleotide sharing. Not all clones reach the TCRdb copy of this immuneACCESS table, which keeps in-frame sequences only. Checked studies attribute under half of the gap to unresolved V genes and leave the rest unexplained. V and J calls and clone size are as listed in that table; D and trimming were resolved from the DNA. The data table for this sample lists tens of thousands of clones. About 0.5% of the sample goes to the ten largest clones.

A remark on this clone: Its specific antigen is unknown.

This clonotype was sampled from a man between 45 and 60 years old in good health and CMV-seronegative. The material sequenced was PBMCs. The rearranged segments are TRBV21-1 and TRBJ2-7; the table's D call of TRBD2 was not tested on the DNA. TRBV21-1 is classified as a pseudogene. The nucleotides are TGTGCCAGCAGCTCCCCATGGGGGGACGAGCAGTACTTC. It translates as CASSSPWGDEQYF.